These 4 T cell receptor beta chains originate from one sample sequenced in a study of Ad26.COV2.S vaccination and SARS-CoV-2 variants. Only in-frame clones appear in the TCRdb table, and some are missing; sequencing was by immunoSEQ multiplex PCR. The sample carries over 400,000 clones, about nine tenths recorded once. Treatment here: around 19 received Ad26.COV2.S at low or high dose, single or two shots; five or six received placebo; per-sample allocation not given. Sample collection was performed on day 63 after the first vaccine or placebo injection. The sample in question was peripheral blood, obtained in a trial of Ad26.COV2.S vaccine versus placebo. The receptors derive from a person aged 18-65 years who received the Ad26.COV2.S COVID-19 vaccine or a placebo.

The rearrangement joins TRBV7-2 to TRBJ1-5; TRBD1 is a possible D gene (6 bases). Germline CDR1 reads SGHTA; CDR2 reads FQGNSA. Trimming stripped 4 bases from V and 2 bases from J, with 12 bases between. The CDR3 has 15 residues. CDR3 in DNA: TGTGCCAGCAGCTCGGGGGGGCAGGGCAATCAGCCCCAGCATTTT. Translating it yields CASSSGGQGNQPQHF.

The rearrangement links TRBV29-1 to TRBJ2-3; 12 positions agree with TRBD2. Germline V gene sequence: CDR1 SQVTM, CDR2 ANQGSEA. The CDR3 runs 16 residues. Trimming removed 4 bases from V and 1 base from J; junction bases left unmatched: 6. The CDR3 nucleotides read TGCAGCGTTGCTAGCGGGAGGGCCTGGGGCACAGATACGCAGTATTTT. Translating gives CSVASGRAWGTDTQYF.

The rearrangement joins TRBV5-1 to TRBJ2-1, with D perhaps TRBD2 (6 bases). The CDR3 is made up of 15 amino acids. The V end was cut by 4 bases, the J end by 7 bases, with 18 bases between. Germline V gene data show CDR1 as SGHRS and CDR2 as YFSETQ. CDR3 loop: CASSETRRVGNEQFF. CDR3 in DNA: TGCGCCAGCAGCGAAACTAGGAGGGTGGGTAATGAGCAGTTCTTC.

V and J are TRBV30 and TRBJ2-2, with D unclear. The germline V gene has CDR1 GTSNPN and CDR2 SVGIG (reference sequence). V lost 3 bases to trimming and J lost 4 bases, with 6 bases between them. This CDR3 spans 12 amino acids. The DNA of the CDR3 is TGTGCCTGGAGGGCGGTCACCGGGGAGCTGTTTTTT. The encoded protein is CAWRAVTGELFF.